Listed below are T cell receptor beta chains from one sample, sequenced in a study of immune evolution from preneoplasia to lung adenocarcinoma. Data came from immunoSEQ multiplex PCR; TCRdb stores just in-frame clones and leaves some out. The repertoire holds 4,500 to 7,000 clones, 60% to 80% seen once, with about 21% in the top ten. The specimen was FFPE adjacent normal lung tissue. These receptors originate from a person of 80 years or more with lung adenocarcinoma. Both conserved end residues are part of each CDR3. The order of the fields is J gene, V gene, CDR3 protein.

J: TRBJ1-6
V: TRBV28
CDR3: CASRLGEQYSPLHF

J: TRBJ1-1
V: TRBV18
CDR3: CASSGGTEAFF

J: TRBJ1-1
V: TRBV5-4
CDR3: CASSIAGGGFTEAFF

J: TRBJ1-5
V: TRBV7-9
CDR3: CASSLAQGPNQPQHF

J: TRBJ2-5
V: TRBV7-6
CDR3: CASSLGVTGETQYF

J: TRBJ2-7
V: TRBV5-4
CDR3: CASSLPGASYEQYF

J: TRBJ2-1
V: TRBV4-1
CDR3: CASSHLSGDRGNEQFF

J: TRBJ1-3
V: TRBV7-9
CDR3: CASSLNRWGDSGNTIYF

J: TRBJ2-3
V: TRBV15
CDR3: CATSRAEGSTDTQYF

J: TRBJ1-2
V: TRBV28
CDR3: CASSSAQGDYGYTF

J: TRBJ2-1
V: TRBV6-5
CDR3: CASSYTRTHEQFF

J: TRBJ2-7
V: TRBV15
CDR3: CATSSRYRDSSYEQYF

J: TRBJ2-5
V: TRBV30
CDR3: CAWSNGQGGETQYF

J: TRBJ2-7
V: TRBV6-6
CDR3: CASSPAGGEQYF

J: TRBJ2-6
V: TRBV19
CDR3: CASDRALGANVLTF

J: TRBJ1-5
V: TRBV6-6
CDR3: CASKAGQGGNQPQHF

J: TRBJ2-5
V: TRBV5-4
CDR3: CASSGQGSETQYF

J: TRBJ1-4
V: TRBV6-6
CDR3: CASEKLPLGTNEKLFF

J: TRBJ2-2
V: TRBV7-9
CDR3: CASSQFRDSANTGELFF

J: TRBJ2-7
V: TRBV4-2
CDR3: CASSRNRDSSYEQYF

J: TRBJ2-2
V: TRBV6-5
CDR3: CASSQNTGELFF

J: TRBJ2-6
V: TRBV5-1
CDR3: CASTRDRGSGANVLTF

J: TRBJ1-1
V: TRBV7-9
CDR3: CASSLGQGSTEAFF

J: TRBJ1-1
V: TRBV27
CDR3: CASKDRAPVTEAFF